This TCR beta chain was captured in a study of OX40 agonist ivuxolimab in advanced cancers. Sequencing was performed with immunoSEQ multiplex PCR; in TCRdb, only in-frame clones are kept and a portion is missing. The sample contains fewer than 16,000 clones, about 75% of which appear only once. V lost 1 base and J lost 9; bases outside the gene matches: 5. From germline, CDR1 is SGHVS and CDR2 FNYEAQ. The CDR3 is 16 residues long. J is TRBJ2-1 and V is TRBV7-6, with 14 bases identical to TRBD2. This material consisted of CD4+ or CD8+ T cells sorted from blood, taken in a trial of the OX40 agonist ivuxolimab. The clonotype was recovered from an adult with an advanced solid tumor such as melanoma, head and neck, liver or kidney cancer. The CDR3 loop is CASSLGGLAGVSEQFF. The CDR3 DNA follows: TGTGCCAGCAGCTTAGGGGGACTAGCGGGAGTTTCTGAGCAGTTCTTC.